This TCR beta chain was documented in a study of shared clonotypes between healthy human individuals. As for this clone: Its cognate antigen is unknown. This CDR3 is also generated by other DNA sequences in the sample.

Several immunoSEQ plates received, in even portions, the genomic DNA of each subset. Only in-frame clones appear in the TCRdb table, and some are missing; sequencing was by immunoSEQ multiplex PCR. The sample holds approximately 650,000 clones, 95% to 96% seen once. Overall study results and limits: Though the depth was large, rarefaction showed that sorted-subset sequencing was incomplete.

Germline CDR1 reads SGHVS; CDR2 reads FQNEAQ. This CDR3 has 11 residues. Trimming cost V 4 bases and J 15 bases, with 13 bases left between them. The naive CD8 population came from CD45RO-negative cells selected for CCR7, without terminally differentiated effector memory CD45RA+ cells. This TCR derives from a woman aged 25 to 39 in good health. Sequenced sample: naive CD8+ T cells sorted from blood. V and J are TRBV7-8 and TRBJ2-1; D possibly corresponds to TRBD2 (5 bases). The CDR3: CASSSGLWTFF. The DNA for the CDR3 is TGTGCCAGCAGCTCCGGACTCTGGACGTTCTTC.